These T cell receptor beta chains were read from a single sample in a study of glioma-infiltrating T cells. TCRdb fed the multiplex PCR reads into MiXCR, producing one record per CDR3 protein. Counted here are some 130,000 distinct CDR3 sequences, more than 20% occurring once; the ten biggest clones make up about a quarter. Sequencing used glioma tissue, nonneoplastic brain tissue, or PBMCs (not recorded which). The receptors were gathered from a human donor with low-grade glioma or glioblastoma, undergoing nonglioma brain surgery, or in good health (not recorded which). Each CDR3 is given with its conserved first and last residue. Fields, in order: V gene, D gene, J gene, clone size, CDR3 DNA, CDR3 protein. D genes are given only for firm matches. Expanded clones are given a class, and other clones once, few, many or no size at all.

V: TRBV5-1; D: .; J: TRBJ2-1; size: .; DNA: TGCGCCAGCAGCCGAGGGGGGAATGAGCAGTTCTTC; CDR3: CASSRGGNEQFF
V: TRBV12-3/TRBV12-4; D: TRBD1; J: TRBJ1-5; size: .; DNA: TGTGCCAGCAGTAGAGGGACAGGCGGTCAGCCCCAGCATTTT; CDR3: CASSRGTGGQPQHF
V: TRBV7-9; D: .; J: TRBJ1-2; size: .; DNA: TGTGCCAGCAGCCGAACACTATCAGGGGAGTTCTATGGCTACACCTTC; CDR3: CASSRTLSGEFYGYTF
V: TRBV15; D: .; J: TRBJ1-2; size: few; DNA: TGTGCCACCAGCAGAGATTATGAGGGGGTCGAACGGGGCTACACCTTC; CDR3: CATSRDYEGVERGYTF
V: TRBV7-2; D: TRBD1; J: TRBJ2-5; size: .; DNA: TGTGCCAGCAGCCCAGCCCGGACAGGGAAAGAGACCCAGTACTTC; CDR3: CASSPARTGKETQYF
V: TRBV15; D: TRBD2; J: TRBJ2-3; size: few; DNA: TGTGCCACCGCTACTAGCGGGGGTTGGACAGATACGCAGTATTTT; CDR3: CATATSGGWTDTQYF
V: TRBV20-1; D: .; J: TRBJ2-5; size: few; DNA: TGCAGTGCGGACCCTATAGCGGAGGGGAAGACCCAGTACTTC; CDR3: CSADPIAEGKTQYF
V: TRBV12-3/TRBV12-4; D: .; J: TRBJ1-5; size: many; DNA: TGTGCCAGCAGTCCCAGTGGTAACCAGCCCCAGCATTTT; CDR3: CASSPSGNQPQHF
V: TRBV19; D: .; J: TRBJ2-3; size: .; DNA: TGTGCCAGTAGTATACAGTTAACAGATACGCAGTATTTT; CDR3: CASSIQLTDTQYF
V: TRBV12-3/TRBV12-4; D: TRBD2; J: TRBJ2-3; size: .; DNA: TGTGCCAGCAGTTTAGTGTCAGCGGGGGTTGATACGCAGTATTTT; CDR3: CASSLVSAGVDTQYF
V: TRBV4-1; D: .; J: TRBJ1-4; size: .; DNA: TGCGCCAGCAGCCAAGAGGGGGGCGAAAATGAAAAACTGTTTTTT; CDR3: CASSQEGGENEKLFF
V: TRBV4-1; D: .; J: TRBJ1-5; size: many; DNA: TGCGCCAGCAGCCTCCTAGGAGACTATAGCAATCAGCCCCAGCATTTT; CDR3: CASSLLGDYSNQPQHF
V: TRBV7-3; D: .; J: TRBJ2-1; size: .; DNA: TGTGCCAGCAGCCTGCGGGGGCCCCCCTACAATGAGCAGTTCTTC; CDR3: CASSLRGPPYNEQFF
V: TRBV28; D: .; J: TRBJ2-5; size: many; DNA: TGTGCCAGCAGTGCCAGCTCGCCCCGGGCAGATCAGGTCTGGGAGACCCAGTACTTC; CDR3: CASSASSPRADQVWETQYF
V: TRBV20-1; D: .; J: TRBJ2-2; size: many; DNA: TGCAGTGCTAGCGGTGACGAGCCGAACACCGGGGAGCTGTTTTTT; CDR3: CSASGDEPNTGELFF
V: TRBV27; D: .; J: TRBJ1-2; size: many; DNA: TGTGCCAGCAGTTACGACACCCGGTATGGCTACACCTTC; CDR3: CASSYDTRYGYTF
V: TRBV7-6; D: .; J: TRBJ2-1; size: once; DNA: TGTGCCAGCAGCACCTCAGGGGGGGTCGAGGGGAATGAGAAGTTCTTC; CDR3: CASSTSGGVEGNEKFF
V: TRBV30; D: .; J: TRBJ2-6; size: .; DNA: TGTGCCTGGAGTGGCACGCGCGCCACTGGGGCCAACGTCCTGACTTTC; CDR3: CAWSGTRATGANVLTF
V: TRBV20-1; D: TRBD2; J: TRBJ2-1; size: many; DNA: TGCAGTGCTAGAGACTGGGGGGGTCCCACCAATGAGCAGTTCTTC; CDR3: CSARDWGGPTNEQFF
V: TRBV7-2; D: .; J: TRBJ1-1; size: few; DNA: TGTGCCAGCAGCTTATTGGCCACTGAAGCTTTCTTT; CDR3: CASSLLATEAFF
V: TRBV7-3; D: TRBD2; J: TRBJ2-3; size: .; DNA: TGTGCCAGCAGCTTAACGGGACTAGTGTTGGATACGCAGTATTTT; CDR3: CASSLTGLVLDTQYF
V: TRBV25-1; D: TRBD1; J: TRBJ2-2; size: few; DNA: TGTGCCAGCAGTGGGACAGGGCTCACCGGGGAGCTGTTTTTT; CDR3: CASSGTGLTGELFF
V: TRBV20-1; D: TRBD2; J: TRBJ2-3; size: many; DNA: TGCAGTGCCATGGGCCGGGGGGGCCGCGCAGATACGCAGTATTTT; CDR3: CSAMGRGGRADTQYF
V: TRBV27; D: .; J: TRBJ2-3; size: few; DNA: TGTGCCAGCAGTTTATCCCCCTCCGGGGCCACGGACCAGTATTTT; CDR3: CASSLSPSGATDQYF
V: TRBV20-1; D: .; J: TRBJ1-6; size: once; DNA: TGCAGTGCGAGGGGGTTAAGGGGGACATCCTATAATTCACCCCTCCACTTT; CDR3: CSARGLRGTSYNSPLHF
V: TRBV6-1; D: TRBD2; J: TRBJ2-1; size: many; DNA: TGTGCCACCATAAGAGCGGGAGTATACAATGAGCAGTTCTTC; CDR3: CATIRAGVYNEQFF
V: TRBV6-1; D: .; J: TRBJ2-1; size: .; DNA: TGTGCCAGCAGTGAACTCCGGACAAAGAATGAGCAGTTCTTC; CDR3: CASSELRTKNEQFF
V: TRBV28; D: .; J: TRBJ2-2; size: many; DNA: TGTGCCACCCACTCCCGCGGCACCGGGGAGCTGTTTTTT; CDR3: CATHSRGTGELFF
V: TRBV12-3/TRBV12-4; D: .; J: TRBJ1-1; size: .; DNA: TGTGCCAGCAGTGCCTACGGGGGAGGGGACGTGGGTGAAGCTTTCTTT; CDR3: CASSAYGGGDVGEAFF
V: TRBV24-1; D: TRBD1; J: TRBJ2-3; size: many; DNA: TGTGCCACTCAGTTGGACAGGGGCACAGATACGCAGTATTTT; CDR3: CATQLDRGTDTQYF
V: TRBV5-1; D: .; J: TRBJ1-1; size: .; DNA: TGCGCCAGCAGCCCGGAACGTCAACCAGCCTTCTTT; CDR3: CASSPERQPAFF